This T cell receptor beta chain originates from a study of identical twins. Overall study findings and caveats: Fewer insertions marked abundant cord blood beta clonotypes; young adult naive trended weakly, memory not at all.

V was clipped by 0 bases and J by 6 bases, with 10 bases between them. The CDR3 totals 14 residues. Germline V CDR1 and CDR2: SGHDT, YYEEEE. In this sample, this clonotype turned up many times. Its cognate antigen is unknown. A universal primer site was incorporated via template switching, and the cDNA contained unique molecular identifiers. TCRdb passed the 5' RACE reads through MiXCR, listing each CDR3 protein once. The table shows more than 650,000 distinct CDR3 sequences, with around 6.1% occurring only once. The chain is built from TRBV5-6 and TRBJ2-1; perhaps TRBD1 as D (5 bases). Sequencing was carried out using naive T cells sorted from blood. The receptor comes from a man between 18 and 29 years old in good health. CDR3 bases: TGTGCCAGCAGCTTGGACGTTAGGGGCAATGAGCAGTTCTTC. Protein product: CASSLDVRGNEQFF.